The present T cell receptor (beta chain) was sequenced within a study of cytomegalovirus exposure and HLA in healthy donors. Across the whole study: In a later analysis, the 110 or so validation repertoires were reported to have used the same platform as the 600 to 700 first-cohort repertoires. Regarding the study as a whole: TCR sequences were mostly rare, though some public TCRs occurred in many donors.

On this clone: What it binds is not known.

V was cut by 3 bases and J by 4 bases, with 9 bases left in between. CDR1 and CDR2 (germline): MGHRA, YSYEKL. The CDR3 has 14 amino acids. Only in-frame clones appear in the TCRdb table, and some are missing; sequencing was by immunoSEQ multiplex PCR. This sample has around 140,000 clones, with roughly 86% found just once. The donors formed part of the roughly 120-subject validation cohort, distinct from the approximately 670-subject first cohort. V gene TRBV4-1 combines with J gene TRBJ2-2, with TRBD1 as a possible D gene (6 bases). The receptor was isolated from a man between 18 and 29 years old in good health and CMV-seropositive. Specimen: PBMCs. CDR3 loop: CASSQGHFTGELFF. CDR3 sequence (DNA): TGCGCCAGCAGCCAGGGACATTTCACCGGGGAGCTGTTTTTT.